The 19 T cell receptor beta chains presented below share a single source sample, sequenced in a study of shared clonotypes between healthy human individuals. The repertoire was sequenced with immunoSEQ multiplex PCR; TCRdb's copy has only in-frame clones and lacks some. In the table there are over 2 million clones, roughly 90% of which are singletons. The sample was naive CD4+ T cells from PBMCs. Subset noted: CD45RA+ positively selected. Source of these receptors: a man between 18 and 29 years old in good health. Some clones in this sample may be carry-over from other donors' samples.

The chain combines TRBV28 with TRBJ2-2; no reliable D call. This CDR3 is 13 amino acids long. The ends were cut back, 6 bases at V and 4 bases at J, with 9 bases in the middle. From germline, CDR1 is MDHEN and CDR2 SYDVKM. The DNA of the CDR3 is TGTGCCAGCAGGGTGGCTCGCACCGGGGAGCTGTTTTTT. Its protein product is CASRVARTGELFF. The whole variable domain, remainder taken from reference TRBV28 and TRBJ2-2, is DVKVTQSSRYLVKRTGEKVFLECVQDMDHENMFWYRQDPGLGLRLIYFSYDVKMKEKGDIPEGYSVSREKKERFSLILESASTNQTSMYLCASRVARTGELFFGEGSRLTVL.

This clone was picked up a small number of times. Other nucleotide sequences in the sample specify the same CDR3. The chain couples TRBV6-6 to TRBJ1-3; tentative D call: TRBD1 (6 bases). The germline V gene has CDR1 MNHNY and CDR2 SVGAGI (reference sequence). This CDR3 is 15 amino acids long. The V and J ends lost 4 bases and 0 bases respectively, with 10 bases between them. CDR3 in amino acids: CASSSGQSSGNTIYF. The DNA of the CDR3 is TGTGCCAGCAGTTCCGGACAGAGCTCTGGAAACACCATATATTTT.

Of note for this clone: This sample also contains other DNA sequences that code for the same CDR3. The rearrangement joins TRBV9 to TRBJ2-1, with 7 bases identical to TRBD2. V lost 1 base, J lost 0 bases, and 1 base stayed unmatched. Germline V gene data show CDR1 as SGDLS and CDR2 as YYNGEE. The CDR3 is 15 residues long. CDR3 region: CASSVSGASYNEQFF. The CDR3 DNA reads TGTGCCAGCAGCGTAAGCGGGGCCTCCTACAATGAGCAGTTCTTC.

The chain employs TRBV6-5 and TRBJ2-7; D unresolved. The V and J ends lost 4 bases and 6 bases respectively, with 13 bases between them. The CDR3 covers 13 residues. From germline, CDR1 is MNHEY and CDR2 SVGAGI. The CDR3 DNA is TGTGCCAGCAGTTCCGGACCACCCACCGAGCAGTACTTC. This translates into CASSSGPPTEQYF.

The rearrangement uses TRBV30 and TRBJ1-1; weak D call: TRBD1 (5 bases). The ends were cut back, 0 bases at V and 1 base at J, with 18 bases in the middle. The CDR3 totals 17 residues. CDR1 is GTSNPN and CDR2 is SVGIG in the germline V gene (reference sequence). DNA for the CDR3: TGTGCCTGGAGTGTAGAGGGTTACGGGGGATCGAACACTGAAGCTTTCTTT. Protein product: CAWSVEGYGGSNTEAFF.

The V and J genes are TRBV28 and TRBJ2-2; no clear D gene. Germline V gene lookup returns CDR1 MDHEN and CDR2 SYDVKM. The length of the CDR3 is 16 residues. V was trimmed by 3 bases and J by 0 bases, leaving 11 bases between them. The CDR3 protein is CASSFTWTSNTGELFF. Here the CDR3 DNA reads TGTGCCAGCAGTTTTACTTGGACGTCGAACACCGGGGAGCTGTTTTTT.

This clone was found once. The CDR3 bases are TGCGCCAGCACCCTTCCGGACAGTTTAAATGGCTACACCTTC. Amino acid sequence: CASTLPDSLNGYTF. This sequence joins TRBV5-1 and TRBJ1-2, with D maybe TRBD1 (6 bases). CDR3 size: 14 residues. Between the trimmed V and J ends, which lost 6 bases and 6 bases, there was a span of 18 bases. Per germline, CDR1 SGHRS and CDR2 YFSETQ. Drawing the rest from reference TRBV5-1 and TRBJ1-2, the complete variable domain is KAGVTQTPRYLIKTRGQQVTLSCSPISGHRSVSWYQQTPGQGLQFLFEYFSETQRNKGNFPGRFSGRQFSNSRSEMNVSTLELGDSALYLCASTLPDSLNGYTFGSGTRLTVV.

The chain carries TRBV4-3 and TRBJ2-3, with 9 bases matching TRBD2. The CDR3 is made up of 18 amino acids. The junction had 11 bases not matched to a gene; V was cut back by 1 base and J by 3 bases. CDR1 is LGHNA, CDR2 YSLEER, per germline. CDR3 bases: TGCGCCAGCAGCCAAGGGACCAGGGTTAGCGGGAGTACAGATACGCAGTATTTT. Translation gives CASSQGTRVSGSTDTQYF.

The chain joins TRBV7-9 to TRBJ2-2, with TRBD2 matching over 10 bases. The germline V gene has CDR1 SEHNR and CDR2 FQNEAQ (reference sequence). V shed 8 bases and J 10 bases; nucleotides not matched to a gene: 10. The CDR3 has 14 amino acids. The chain's CDR3 is CASHSGRAVVELFF. The CDR3 DNA sequence: TGTGCCAGCCACAGCGGGAGGGCCGTGGTGGAGCTGTTTTTT.

This chain links TRBV19 with TRBJ2-1; TRBD2 aligns across 8 bases. This CDR3 spans 15 amino acids. CDR1 is LNHDA, CDR2 SQIVND, per germline (reference sequence). The V segment lost 3 bases and the J segment 9 bases; nucleotides outside the gene matches: 10. The CDR3 DNA reads TGTGCCAGTAGTATTACCGGGAGGGTACCGGTTGAGCAGTTCTTC. This codes for CASSITGRVPVEQFF.

V is TRBV7-9 and J is TRBJ2-2, with 11 bases fitting TRBD2. V lost 8 bases, J lost 5 bases, and 4 bases stayed unmatched. The CDR3 has 14 residues. Germline V gene data show CDR1 as SEHNR and CDR2 as FQNEAQ (reference sequence). This CDR3 reads CASALAGGTGELFF. The CDR3 coding sequence is TGTGCCAGCGCCCTAGCGGGAGGAACCGGGGAGCTGTTTTTT.

J is TRBJ2-1 and V is TRBV28; 9 nucleotides match TRBD2. The trim removed 7 bases at V and 4 bases at J, leaving 11 bases unmatched. Germline-derived CDR1 and CDR2 are MDHEN and SYDVKM. The CDR3 spans 16 residues. CDR3 residues: CASIPPVAGAYNEQFF. The CDR3 DNA is TGTGCCAGCATTCCACCGGTAGCGGGAGCGTACAATGAGCAGTTCTTC.

The chain joins TRBV5-1 to TRBJ2-7; the match to TRBD1 covers 10 bases. The length of the CDR3 is 15 residues. V dropped 4 bases and J dropped 7; count of bases not matched to a gene: 11. Germline values: CDR1 SGHRS, CDR2 YFSETQ. CDR3 sequence reads: CASSPGDRGGGEQYF. The CDR3 DNA is TGCGCCAGCAGCCCGGGGGACAGGGGAGGAGGGGAGCAGTACTTC.

The CDR3 here is CASSPVTGEATEAFF. CDR3 sequence (DNA): TGTGCCAGCAGCCCGGTAACAGGGGAGGCCACTGAAGCTTTCTTT. The chain employs TRBV5-4 and TRBJ1-1, with 7 bases matching TRBD1. Germline V lookup: CDR1 SGHNT, CDR2 YYREEE (reference sequence). V was pared by 4 bases and J by 4 bases, with 10 bases of the junction left unmatched. The CDR3 totals 15 residues.

This clone has only one observation. The chain couples TRBV2 to TRBJ1-2, with 7 positions matching TRBD1. V was clipped by 7 bases and J by 4 bases; unmatched bases: 9. This CDR3 contains 14 residues. Germline V CDR1 and CDR2: SNHLY, FYNNEI. The CDR3 reads CASTASRGAYGYTF. The CDR3 nucleotides read TGTGCCAGCACCGCTTCCAGGGGGGCCTATGGCTACACCTTC.

Points on this clone: The same CDR3 is also encoded by other DNA sequences in this sample. J is TRBJ1-1 and V is TRBV25-1, with 7 bases lining up with TRBD1. The CDR3 is made up of 13 amino acids. The germline V gene has CDR1 MGHDK and CDR2 SYGVNS. J lost 2 bases, V lost 8 bases, and 5 bases had no gene match. The CDR3 sequence is CASLDRVNTEAFF. The CDR3 coding sequence is TGTGCCAGCCTAGACAGGGTCAACACTGAAGCTTTCTTT.

The V and J genes are TRBV2 and TRBJ2-7, with 7 bases lining up with TRBD1. V lost 3 bases to trimming and J lost 7 bases; unmatched junction nucleotides: 9. This CDR3 has 14 residues. Germline V CDR1 and CDR2: SNHLY, FYNNEI. This CDR3 is CASSDRTGSGEQYF. For the CDR3, the DNA is TGTGCCAGCAGTGATCGGACAGGCTCTGGGGAGCAGTACTTC.

This sequence joins TRBV29-1 and TRBJ2-3; 8 bases align to TRBD2. The CDR3 runs 17 residues. Germline V gene data show CDR1 as SQVTM and CDR2 as ANQGSEA. The junction had 12 bases not matched to a gene; V was cut back by 3 bases and J by 1 base. DNA for the CDR3: TGCAGCGTTGATGGCCGGGAGGGGTTGGGGGGCACAGATACGCAGTATTTT. It translates to CSVDGREGLGGTDTQYF.

This chain connects TRBV5-1 to TRBJ1-2, with D uncertain. This CDR3 has 13 amino acids. CDR1 is SGHRS and CDR2 is YFSETQ in the germline V gene. Trimming took 1 base from V and 8 from J, leaving 12 bases between them. Here the CDR3 DNA reads TGCGCCAGCAGCTTGCGGGAATTTCTGGGCTACACCTTC. Translating gives CASSLREFLGYTF.